The clone carrying this TCR beta chain is a singleton in its sample. TCRdb keeps only in-frame clones here, not all; method: immunoSEQ multiplex PCR. This table holds about 600,000 clones, 95% to 96% found once. Unmatched junction bases numbered 5, after V lost 3 bases and J lost 6 bases. The CDR3 length is 15 residues. Germline CDR1 and CDR2: LGHNA and YNFKEQ. The sample comes from a study of shared clonotypes between healthy human individuals. As defined, naive CD8 cells were CD45RO-negative and positively selected for CCR7, with terminally differentiated effector memory CD45RA+ cells excluded. This receptor was identified in a woman aged 25 to 39 in good health. The sequenced sample was naive CD8+ T cells sorted from blood. The chain has TRBV4-2 and TRBJ2-1, with 10 bases lining up with TRBD1. For the CDR3, the DNA is TGTGCCAGCAGCCACCTGACAGGGGGCGGCAATGAGCAGTTCTTC. Its protein is CASSHLTGGGNEQFF.